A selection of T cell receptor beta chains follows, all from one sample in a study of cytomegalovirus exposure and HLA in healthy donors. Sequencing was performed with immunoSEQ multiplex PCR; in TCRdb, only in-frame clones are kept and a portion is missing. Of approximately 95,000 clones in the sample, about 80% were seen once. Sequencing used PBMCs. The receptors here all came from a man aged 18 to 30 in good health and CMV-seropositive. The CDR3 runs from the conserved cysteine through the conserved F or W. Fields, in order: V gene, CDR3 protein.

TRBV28	CASSLLGQPQHF
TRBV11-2	CASSDSRGRGWYEQYF
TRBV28	CASRGTGNTIYF
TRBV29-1	CSVSQGTNTEAFF
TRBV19	CASRRRSRDRVVSNQPQHF
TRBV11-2	CASSLVSSNQPQHF
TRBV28	CASSSTVPYEQYF
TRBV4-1	CASSQRSGSYEQYF
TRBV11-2	CASSLDVAGGVYGYTF
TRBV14	CASSLGGSAEAFF
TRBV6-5	CASSQTGADIQKLFF
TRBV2	CASSEQGARTEAFF
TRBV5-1	CASSSYLSSYNEQFF
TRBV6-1	CASSDRNTGELFF
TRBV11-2	CASSLLRKGRSSTGNTIYF
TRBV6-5	CASRLGGRDYGYTF
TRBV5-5	CASSFVSVSYNEQFF
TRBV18	CASSPPGTAATNEKLFF
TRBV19	CASSIVRVLWAGELFF
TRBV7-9	CASSSSYYGYTF